What follows are 21 T cell receptor beta chains derived from one specimen sequenced in a study of cytomegalovirus exposure and HLA in healthy donors. A multiplex PCR was run with 60 Vbeta primers and 13 Jbeta primers. TCRdb's copy holds only in-frame clones and misses some; the assay was immunoSEQ multiplex PCR. The sample holds about 210,000 clones. Sequenced sample: PBMCs. The receptors were gathered from a woman aged 30 to 39 in good health and CMV-seropositive.

This sequence joins TRBV18 and TRBJ2-7; D remains ambiguous. The V gene lost 3 bases and the J gene lost 2 bases, with 14 bases spanning the gap. Looked up from germline, CDR1 is KGHSH and CDR2 is LQKENI. This CDR3 comprises 15 residues. The CDR3 sequence is CASSPPSQIPYEQYF. In nucleotides, the CDR3 is TGTGCCAGCTCACCTCCCTCACAGATTCCCTACGAGCAGTACTTC.

This chain joins TRBV27 and TRBJ1-2; D call uncertain. Trimming pared 2 bases from V and 4 bases from J, leaving 5 bases between. Germline CDR1 is MNHEY and CDR2 is SMNVEV (reference sequence). This CDR3 region has 12 residues. The CDR3 region has the DNA TGTGCCAGCAGTTTAGCGGTCTATGGCTACACCTTC. This sequence encodes CASSLAVYGYTF.

The rearrangement uses TRBV5-1 and TRBJ1-1; 8 bases are a match to TRBD1. Trimming took 0 bases from V and 3 from J; bases not matched to a gene: 4. CDR3 length: 15 residues. Germline V lookup: CDR1 SGHRS, CDR2 YFSETQ. CDR3 residues: CASSLGTGSDTEAFF. CDR3 DNA: TGCGCCAGCAGCTTGGGGACAGGGTCTGACACTGAAGCTTTCTTT.

The chain recombines TRBV27 with TRBJ1-1, with D possibly TRBD1 on 5 matching bases. The CDR3 sequence is 14 residues long. From germline, CDR1 is MNHEY and CDR2 SMNVEV (reference sequence). V was pared by 3 bases and J by 5 bases, with 13 bases between. The CDR3 reads CASSFRGDGTEAFF. CDR3 DNA: TGTGCCAGCAGTTTCCGGGGGGATGGTACTGAAGCTTTCTTT.

CDR3 sequence (DNA): TGCGCCAGCAGCCTCCAGGGACAGGGGGGAAACACCATATATTTT. Protein: CASSLQGQGGNTIYF. The chain combines TRBV4-1 with TRBJ1-3; 10 positions match TRBD1. The junction had 4 bases not matched to a gene; V was cut back by 4 bases and J by 4 bases. Germline V lookup: CDR1 MGHRA, CDR2 YSYEKL. This CDR3 region has 15 residues.

This chain joins TRBV10-2 and TRBJ2-5, with unresolved D. Gene TRBJ2-7 matches the end of the DNA better, so the J call may be wrong. The length of the CDR3 is 14 residues. Per germline, CDR1 WSHSY and CDR2 SAAADI. CDR3 sequence reads: CASSEVAPSYEQYF. The CDR3 DNA reads as TGCGCCAGCAGTGAGGTCGCGCCTTCCTACGAGCAGTACTTC.

The chain uses TRBV30 and TRBJ2-1; TRBD2 agrees at 8 bases. The junction had 5 bases not matched to a gene; V was cut back by 1 base and J by 3 bases. The CDR3 runs 15 residues. Germline V CDR1 and CDR2: GTSNPN, SVGIG (reference sequence). CDR3 residues: CAWSGGGRYYNEQFF. In DNA, the CDR3 is TGTGCCTGGAGTGGTGGCGGGAGGTACTACAATGAGCAGTTCTTC.

This chain joins TRBV4-1 and TRBJ2-7; D is perhaps TRBD2 (5 bases). CDR1 MGHRA and CDR2 YSYEKL come from the germline V gene. Trimming shortened V by 4 bases and J by 3 bases, and 10 bases separated the two germline ends. This CDR3 is built from 13 residues. CDR3 sequence (DNA): TGCGCCAGCAGCCCGAGGGCTAGCTACGAGCAGTACTTC. Protein sequence: CASSPRASYEQYF.

This chain links TRBV4-3 with TRBJ2-5, with a weak D call TRBD2 (6 bases). The CDR3 covers 17 residues. The V and J ends lost 1 base and 5 bases respectively, with 20 bases between them. CDR1 and CDR2 from the germline V gene are LGHNA and YSLEER. CDR3 region: CASSQVLVRDGMETQYF. The CDR3 DNA reads TGCGCCAGCAGCCAAGTTCTCGTGCGGGATGGTATGGAGACCCAGTACTTC.

CDR3 in amino acids: CASSSRIAGDGETQYF. CDR3 DNA: TGCGCCAGCAGTTCTAGAATAGCGGGAGACGGAGAGACCCAGTACTTC. The chain uses TRBV5-1 and TRBJ2-5, with 9 bases fitting TRBD2. Per germline, CDR1 SGHRS and CDR2 YFSETQ. The CDR3 has 16 residues. V lost 5 bases to trimming and J lost 4 bases; unmatched junction nucleotides: 12.

The chain uses TRBV2 and TRBJ2-7; D gene uncertain. Germline loops: CDR1 SNHLY, CDR2 FYNNEI. The CDR3 loop spans 12 amino acids. The ends were cut back, 6 bases at V and 4 bases at J, with 10 bases in the middle. CDR3 coding DNA: TGTGCCAGCAGAGGAGACGGTTACGAGCAGTACTTC. Residues: CASRGDGYEQYF. Full variable domain (missing parts from reference TRBV2 and TRBJ2-7): EPEVTQTPSHQVTQMGQEVILRCVPISNHLYFYWYRQILGQKVEFLVSFYNNEISEKSEIFDDQFSVERPDGSNFTLKIRSTKLEDSAMYFCASRGDGYEQYFGPGTRLTVT.

This sequence joins TRBV6-1 and TRBJ2-7, with 10 bases identical to TRBD1. This CDR3 has 13 amino acids. V was pared by 10 bases and J by 3 bases, with 6 bases of the junction left unmatched. CDR1 and CDR2 (germline): MNHNS, SASEGT. The CDR3 DNA is TGTGCCACCGCGGGACAGGGGTACTACGAGCAGTACTTC. The encoded protein is CATAGQGYYEQYF.

This sequence joins TRBV28 and TRBJ2-3, with TRBD2 matching over 12 bases. This CDR3 comprises 24 residues. From germline, CDR1 is MDHEN and CDR2 SYDVKM. V shed 3 bases, J shed 2 bases, and the junction held 27 bases outside the gene matches. The CDR3 sequence: CASSLEPGTRGLAGGPSLTDTQYF. CDR3 DNA sequence: TGTGCCAGCAGTTTGGAGCCCGGGACCCGGGGGCTAGCGGGAGGGCCGTCACTCACAGATACGCAGTATTTT. Looking up the rest from reference TRBV28 and TRBJ2-3 gives the full variable domain: DVKVTQSSRYLVKRTGEKVFLECVQDMDHENMFWYRQDPGLGLRLIYFSYDVKMKEKGDIPEGYSVSREKKERFSLILESASTNQTSMYLCASSLEPGTRGLAGGPSLTDTQYFGPGTRLTVL.

This chain joins TRBV18 and TRBJ1-5; 9 bases agree with TRBD1. V shed 1 base and J 7 bases; nucleotides not matched to a gene: 8. From germline, CDR1 is KGHSH and CDR2 LQKENI. The CDR3 sequence is 16 residues long. CDR3 loop: CASSPQTDRGRQPQHF. Here the CDR3 DNA reads TGTGCCAGCTCACCACAAACCGACAGGGGGAGGCAGCCCCAGCATTTT.

V usage is TRBV5-1 and J usage is TRBJ2-3, with 7 bases fitting TRBD1. CDR1 and CDR2 from the germline V gene are SGHRS and YFSETQ. V was clipped by 0 bases and J by 2 bases; unmatched bases: 3. The CDR3 contains 15 residues. The CDR3: CASSLGDSHTDTQYF. The CDR3 DNA reads as TGCGCCAGCAGCTTGGGGGACAGTCACACAGATACGCAGTATTTT.

The chain uses TRBV7-2 and TRBJ1-1; 7 bases are shared with TRBD1. There are 17 residues in the CDR3. The V gene end was trimmed by 1 base and the J gene end by 1 base; junction bases not matched to a gene: 9. CDR1 is SGHTA, CDR2 FQGNSA, per germline. In DNA form, the CDR3 reads TGTGCCAGCAGCTTAGGGCCGACAGGGTGGAAGAACACTGAAGCTTTCTTT. This gives the protein CASSLGPTGWKNTEAFF.

The V gene is TRBV4-1, the J gene TRBJ2-5; 10 positions match TRBD2. The V and J ends lost 4 bases and 5 bases, in that order; junction bases with no gene match: 7. The length of the CDR3 is 15 residues. Germline CDR1 and CDR2: MGHRA and YSYEKL. The CDR3, as DNA: TGCGCCAGCAGCCTGAGCGGGGGGGCCGGTGAGACCCAGTACTTC. Its protein product is CASSLSGGAGETQYF.

V and J are TRBV6-5 and TRBJ1-1, with D possibly TRBD1 on 5 matching bases. In germline, CDR1 is MNHEY, CDR2 SVGAGI. V lost 3 bases and J 1 base, leaving 9 bases between the germline ends. This CDR3 region has 14 residues. CDR3 in amino acids: CASSYGQGNTEAFF. The CDR3 region has the DNA TGTGCCAGCAGTTATGGGCAGGGGAACACTGAAGCTTTCTTT.

The chain couples TRBV5-4 to TRBJ1-2; 9 nucleotides agree with TRBD1. V lost 4 bases and J lost 5; bases outside the gene matches: 3. The germline V gene has CDR1 SGHNT and CDR2 YYREEE (reference sequence). The CDR3 has 13 amino acids. CDR3 loop: CASSQGQGYGYTF. The DNA of the CDR3 is TGTGCCAGCAGCCAAGGACAGGGGTATGGCTACACCTTC.

J is TRBJ1-1 and V is TRBV18; a weak D match, TRBD1 (5 bases). Trimming removed 6 bases at V and 6 bases at J, with 20 bases between. CDR1 and CDR2 (germline): KGHSH, LQKENI. The CDR3 sequence is 15 residues long. CDR3 in DNA: TGTGCCAGCTCCACAGACTGGGGCGAGACGGCTGAAGCTTTCTTT. It is translated as CASSTDWGETAEAFF.

Here the CDR3 DNA reads TGCAGCGTTGTTTGGTCATCGGTGAACACTGAAGCTTTCTTT. Its protein is CSVVWSSVNTEAFF. V usage is TRBV29-1 and J usage is TRBJ1-1; D remains ambiguous. Between the trimmed V and J ends, which lost 4 bases and 0 bases, there was a span of 12 bases. Germline CDR1 reads SQVTM; CDR2 reads ANQGSEA. The CDR3 extends over 14 amino acids.